This T cell receptor (beta chain) stems from a study of blood T cell repertoires in COVID-19. Allocation to cohorts depended on clinical history reported by the participants. Exposed participants came across a COVID-19 case within 2 weeks before study entry. Measured with immunoSEQ multiplex PCR; TCRdb has only the in-frame clones, and not every one. The sample has about 350,000 clones; around nine tenths are singletons. The receptor was isolated from a woman aged 25 to 39 who had been exposed to COVID-19. The source material was PBMCs or T cells enriched from blood (not recorded which).

Here the CDR3 reads CSASGDSSPNNEQFF. DNA of the CDR3: TGCAGTGCTAGTGGGGACTCCTCCCCCAACAATGAGCAGTTCTTC. The rearrangement uses TRBV20-1 and TRBJ2-1; TRBD2 is a possible D gene (6 bases). Germline V gene data show CDR1 as DFQATT and CDR2 as SNEGSKA (reference sequence). The CDR3 sequence is 15 residues long. Trimming took 3 bases from V and 5 from J, leaving 17 bases between them.